The clone carrying this T cell receptor (beta chain) was seen more than once but under ten times. The target antigen is unknown. This sample is drawn from a study of blood T cells in healthy people across ages. Findings and limits, study-wide: The CMV status of each donor remained undetermined, and this could have confounded shifts in expanded clonotypes. As naive T cell percentage varied, TCR beta diversity correlated strongly with it.

Every sample yielded at least 6.5 million isolated PBMCs. Per sample, no less than 5.5 micrograms of total RNA were extracted. Primed by a sample-barcoded 5' primer and a J-beta primer mix, a second PCR proceeded for about 7 to 11 cycles. From the 5' RACE reads, TCRdb called clonotypes with MiXCR, one entry per CDR3 protein. The sample includes 1.5 million to 2 million distinct CDR3 sequences, 28% of them seen just once. Germline loops: CDR1 MNHNS, CDR2 SASEGT. The CDR3 is 17 residues long. With 0 bases clipped from V and 8 bases from J, the junction kept 11 bases outside the gene matches. The chain carries TRBV6-1 and TRBJ2-1, with TRBD2 matching 9 bases. Sequenced material: blood. The receptor comes from a woman younger than 45 in good health. The DNA for the CDR3 is TGTGCCAGCAGTGAAGCCCTGGGGGCGGGGGGGCCTGATGAGCAGTTCTTC. It codes for CASSEALGAGGPDEQFF.